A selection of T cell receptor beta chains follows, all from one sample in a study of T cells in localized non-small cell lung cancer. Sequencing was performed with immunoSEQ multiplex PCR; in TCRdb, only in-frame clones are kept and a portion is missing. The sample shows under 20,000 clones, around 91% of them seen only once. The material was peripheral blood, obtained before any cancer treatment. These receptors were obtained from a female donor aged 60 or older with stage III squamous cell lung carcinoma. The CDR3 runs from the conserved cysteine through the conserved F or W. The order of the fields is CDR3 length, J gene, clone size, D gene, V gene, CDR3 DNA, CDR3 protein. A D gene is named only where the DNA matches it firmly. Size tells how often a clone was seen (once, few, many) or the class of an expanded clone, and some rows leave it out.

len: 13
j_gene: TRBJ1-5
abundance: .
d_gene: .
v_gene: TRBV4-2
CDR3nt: TGTGCCAGCAGCCACAATAAGGATCAGCCCCAGCATTTT
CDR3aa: CASSHNKDQPQHF

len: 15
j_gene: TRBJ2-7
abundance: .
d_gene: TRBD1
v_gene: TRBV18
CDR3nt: TGTGCCAGCTCACTCTCGGGACAGGGGGCCGTCGAGCAGTACTTC
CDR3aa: CASSLSGQGAVEQYF

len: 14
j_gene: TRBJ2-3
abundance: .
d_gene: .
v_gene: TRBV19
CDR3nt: TGTGCCAGTAGCCTGGGAGCTCTCGGGGATACGCAGTATTTT
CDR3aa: CASSLGALGDTQYF

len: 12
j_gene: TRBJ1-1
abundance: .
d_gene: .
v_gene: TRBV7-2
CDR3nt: TGTGCCAGCAGCCAAGATCCCGAACAAGCTTTCTTT
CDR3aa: CASSQDPEQAFF

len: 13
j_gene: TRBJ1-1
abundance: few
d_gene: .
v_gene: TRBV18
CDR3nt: TGTGCCAGCTCACCACGGGTTAACACTGAAGCTTTCTTT
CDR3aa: CASSPRVNTEAFF

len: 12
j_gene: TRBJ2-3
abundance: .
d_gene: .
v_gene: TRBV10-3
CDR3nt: TGTGCCATCAGTGAGTTGGATGATACGCAGTATTTT
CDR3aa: CAISELDDTQYF

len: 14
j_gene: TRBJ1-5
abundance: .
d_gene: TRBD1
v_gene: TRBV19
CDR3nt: TGTGCCAGTATCTGGACAGGGGGGAATCAGCCCCAGCATTTT
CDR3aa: CASIWTGGNQPQHF

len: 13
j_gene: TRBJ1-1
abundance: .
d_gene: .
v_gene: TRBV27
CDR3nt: TGTGCCGGCAGTGGTCTGGGGAACACTGAAGCTCTCTTT
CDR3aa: CAGSGLGNTEALF

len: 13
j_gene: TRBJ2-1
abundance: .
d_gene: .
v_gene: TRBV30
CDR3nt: TGTGCCTGGAGTGTAACAAGGAAGGGTGAGCAGTTCTTC
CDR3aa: CAWSVTRKGEQFF

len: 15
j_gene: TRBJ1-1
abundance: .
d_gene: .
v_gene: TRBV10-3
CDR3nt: TGTGCCATCAGTGCCGGGGGAGGGTCGAACACTGAAGCTTTCTTT
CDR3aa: CAISAGGGSNTEAFF

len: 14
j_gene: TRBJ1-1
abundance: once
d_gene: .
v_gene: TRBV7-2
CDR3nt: TGTGCCAGCAGCTGGGACGGTGTGAACACTGAAGCTTTCTTT
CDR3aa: CASSWDGVNTEAFF

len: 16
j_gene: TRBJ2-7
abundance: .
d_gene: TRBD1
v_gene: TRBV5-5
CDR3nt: TGTGCCAGCAGCTTTCCTAGGACAGGGGGCTCCTACGAGCAGTACTTC
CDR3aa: CASSFPRTGGSYEQYF

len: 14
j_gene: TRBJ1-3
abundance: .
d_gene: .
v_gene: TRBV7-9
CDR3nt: TGTGCCAGCAGCTTAGGCAGGGCTGGAAACACCATATATTTT
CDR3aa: CASSLGRAGNTIYF

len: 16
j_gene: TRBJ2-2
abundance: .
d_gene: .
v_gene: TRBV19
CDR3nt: TGTGCCAGTAGTATAGATCGGACCGCAGCCACCGGGGAGCTGTTTTTT
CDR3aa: CASSIDRTAATGELFF

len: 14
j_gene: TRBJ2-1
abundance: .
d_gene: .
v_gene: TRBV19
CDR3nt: TGTGCCAGCACCACCCTAGGGGGCTACAATGAGCAGTTCTTC
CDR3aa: CASTTLGGYNEQFF

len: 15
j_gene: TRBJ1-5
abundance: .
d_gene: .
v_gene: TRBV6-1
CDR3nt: TGTGCCAGCAGCAAAACCACGGGGGGAAATCAGCCCCAGCATTTT
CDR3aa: CASSKTTGGNQPQHF

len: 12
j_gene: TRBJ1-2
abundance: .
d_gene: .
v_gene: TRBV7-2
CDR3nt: TGTGCCAGCAGCTTAGAGACATATGGCTACACCTTC
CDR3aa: CASSLETYGYTF

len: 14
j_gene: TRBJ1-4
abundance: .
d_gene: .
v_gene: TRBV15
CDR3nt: TGTGCCACCAGCAGAGATAGGAGGGCGGAAAAACTGTTTTTT
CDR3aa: CATSRDRRAEKLFF

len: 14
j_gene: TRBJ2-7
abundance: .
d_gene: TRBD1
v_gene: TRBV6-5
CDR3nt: TGTGCCAGCAGTTCCCGGGACAGGGGGCACAGGCAGTACTTC
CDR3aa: CASSSRDRGHRQYF

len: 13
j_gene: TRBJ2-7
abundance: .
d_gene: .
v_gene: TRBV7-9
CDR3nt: TGTGCCAGCAGCTTACCGGGGGCCTACGAGCAGTACTTC
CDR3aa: CASSLPGAYEQYF

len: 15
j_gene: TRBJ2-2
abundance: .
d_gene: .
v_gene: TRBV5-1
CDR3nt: TGCGCCAGCAGCCCCACTAGGGGGAACACCGGGGAGCTGTTTTTT
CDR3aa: CASSPTRGNTGELFF

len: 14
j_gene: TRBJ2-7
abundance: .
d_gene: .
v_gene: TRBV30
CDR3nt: TGTGCCTGGAGTGTACGTTTATCCCCCTACGAGCAGTACTTC
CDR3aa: CAWSVRLSPYEQYF

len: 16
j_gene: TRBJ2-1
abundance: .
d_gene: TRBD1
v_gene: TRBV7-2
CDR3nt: TGTGCCAGCAGCTTAGTGGGCAGGGGGCCCTACAATGAGCAGTTCTTC
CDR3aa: CASSLVGRGPYNEQFF

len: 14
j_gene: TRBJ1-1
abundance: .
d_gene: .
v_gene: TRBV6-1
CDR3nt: TGTGCCAGCTTCTGGGGTTTGGGAGGGACTGAAGCTTTCTTT
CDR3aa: CASFWGLGGTEAFF

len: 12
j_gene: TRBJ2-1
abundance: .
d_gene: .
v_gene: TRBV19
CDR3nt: TGTGCCAGTAGTTCGATGTCAAGTGAGCAGTTCTTC
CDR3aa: CASSSMSSEQFF

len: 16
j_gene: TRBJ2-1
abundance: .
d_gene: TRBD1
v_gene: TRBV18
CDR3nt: TGTGCCAGCTCACCACCGCCGGGACAGGGGTTTAATGAGCAGTTCTTC
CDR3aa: CASSPPPGQGFNEQFF